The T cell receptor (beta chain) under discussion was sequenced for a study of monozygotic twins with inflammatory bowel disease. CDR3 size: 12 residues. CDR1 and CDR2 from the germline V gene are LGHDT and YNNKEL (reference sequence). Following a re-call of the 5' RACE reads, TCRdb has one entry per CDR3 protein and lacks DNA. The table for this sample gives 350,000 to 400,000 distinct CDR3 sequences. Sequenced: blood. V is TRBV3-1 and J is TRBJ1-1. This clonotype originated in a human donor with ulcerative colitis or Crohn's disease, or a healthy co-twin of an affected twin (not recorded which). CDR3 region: CASSQGRTEAFF.